This entry lists 4 T cell receptor beta chains sequenced from one sample in a study of ipilimumab plus nivolumab after autologous stem cell transplantation. Only in-frame clones appear in the TCRdb table, and some are missing; sequencing was by immunoSEQ multiplex PCR. The table has about 13,000 clones, 73% seen once. The source was PBMCs, collected in a trial of ipilimumab plus nivolumab as post-transplant consolidation. The origin of the receptors is a male donor with diffuse large B-cell lymphoma.

The CDR3 is CASIAGRGNYGYTF. CDR3 nucleotide sequence: TGTGCCAGCATCGCCGGTAGAGGGAACTATGGCTACACCTTC. The chain combines TRBV2 with TRBJ1-2; D remains ambiguous. Germline lookup yields CDR1 SNHLY and CDR2 FYNNEI. V dropped 7 bases and J dropped 2 bases, with 14 bases sitting between them. This CDR3 is 14 amino acids long.

This chain links TRBV4-1 with TRBJ2-2; TRBD1 aligns across 7 bases. The CDR3 extends over 17 amino acids. Germline trimming cut 3 bases from V and 6 bases from J; bases unmatched to any gene: 13. Germline V gene data show CDR1 as MGHRA and CDR2 as YSYEKL. The DNA of the CDR3 is TGCGCCAGCAGCCAGACAATAGAGACAGGGCGGGCCGGGGAGCTGTTTTTT. Its translation is CASSQTIETGRAGELFF.

The V and J genes are TRBV10-2 and TRBJ2-7, with a weak D call TRBD1 (6 bases). Trimming stripped 6 bases from V and 4 bases from J, with 16 bases between. Germline V gene sequence: CDR1 WSHSY, CDR2 SAAADI. This CDR3 has 14 amino acids. The CDR3 DNA is TGCGCCAGCAGAGAGGGGGACATTAGGTACGAGCAGTACTTC. Amino acids: CASREGDIRYEQYF.

The V call is TRBV5-1, the J call TRBJ1-2, with D unclear. V was pared by 2 bases and J by 9 bases, with 14 bases between. CDR1 SGHRS and CDR2 YFSETQ come from the germline V gene. The CDR3 is 13 amino acids. CDR3 loop: CASSFSSFLSYTF. CDR3 nucleotide sequence: TGCGCCAGCAGCTTTAGTAGTTTCTTAAGCTACACCTTC.